The text below deals with one T cell receptor beta chain. What it binds is unknown. The primer mix had 60 Vbeta and 13 Jbeta primers. Profiling relied on immunoSEQ multiplex PCR, and the TCRdb table lists in-frame clones only, not all of them. This sample has 200,000 or so clones, with 60% to 85% found just once. This sample is part of a study of cytomegalovirus exposure and HLA in healthy donors. At the level of the study: Early on, a data release was issued that held approximately 92 million unique TCRs from HLA-typed donors.

Study-level findings and limits: HLA alleles were associated with around 17,000 TCR beta sequences in a later analysis at 0.05 false discovery rate. Sequences of the TCR beta chain were said to predict the HLA-A and HLA-B alleles of most subjects accurately.

V lost 3 bases and J 1 base, leaving 19 bases between the germline ends. The CDR3 loop spans 18 amino acids. Germline-derived CDR1 and CDR2 are MNHEY and SMNVEV (reference sequence). Sequencing was carried out using PBMCs. The sequence was obtained from a man between 35 and 55 years old in good health and CMV-seronegative. V gene TRBV27 combines with J gene TRBJ2-1; D is unclear. The CDR3 sequence is CASSFRPLSGGSYNEQFF. The CDR3 coding sequence is TGTGCCAGCAGTTTTCGGCCCCTTTCCGGCGGATCCTACAATGAGCAGTTCTTC.